This T cell receptor beta chain was recovered during a study of blood T cell repertoires in COVID-19. The overall study: Samples came from the United States, Italy and Spain, spanning acute and convalescent COVID-19. In each case, the material was cDNA or gDNA derived from T cells, B-cell-depleted T cells, or PBMCs.

The V gene end was trimmed by 4 bases and the J gene end by 0 bases; junction bases not matched to a gene: 5. The CDR3 consists of 15 residues. Germline V gene data show CDR1 as SGHDT and CDR2 as YYEEEE. In the authors' workflow: Estimates of nucleated cell counts were drawn from the amplification of reference gene primers. Measured with immunoSEQ multiplex PCR; TCRdb has only the in-frame clones, and not every one. V and J calls and clone size come straight from that table; D and trimming were deduced from the DNA. The sample has some 200,000 clones, over 75% seen once. The TCR sequence derives from a middle-aged woman with acute or convalescent COVID-19. The chain is built from TRBV5-6 and TRBJ2-3; 7 positions match TRBD1. Sequencing was done on a sample of peripheral blood. CDR3 loop: CASSITGASTDTQYF. The CDR3 coding sequence is TGTGCCAGCAGCATAACAGGGGCCAGCACAGATACGCAGTATTTT. Supplemented by reference TRBV5-6 and TRBJ2-3, the full variable domain reads DAGVTQSPTHLIKTRGQQVTLRCSPKSGHDTVSWYQQALGQGPQFIFQYYEEEERQRGNFPDRFSGHQFPNYSSELNVNALLLGDSALYLCASSITGASTDTQYFGPGTRLTVL.